The clone carrying this TCR beta chain was counted a single time. The data derive from a study of blood T cell repertoires in COVID-19. Background on the study: T cells, B-cell-depleted T cells, or PBMCs provided the cDNA or gDNA that served as material.

Authors' processing steps: It was from reference gene primer amplification that nucleated cell counts were estimated. TCRdb's copy holds only in-frame clones and misses some; the assay was immunoSEQ multiplex PCR. For V, J and clone size, that table is used; D and trimming come from the DNA. The data contain 60,000 to 70,000 clones, approximately 90% of them seen just once; the ten biggest clones take up around 1.3%. This CDR3 is built from 15 residues. V shed 3 bases, J shed 2 bases, and the junction held 5 bases outside the gene matches. Germline V gene data show CDR1 as SNHLY and CDR2 as FYNNEI. This receptor was obtained from a woman aged 60-75 years with acute or convalescent COVID-19. The sample was peripheral blood. This chain links TRBV2 with TRBJ2-3, with 7 bases fitting TRBD2. The CDR3 DNA reads TGTGCCAGCAGTGAGGGCAGGGACTACACAGATACGCAGTATTTT. This sequence encodes CASSEGRDYTDTQYF. The entire variable domain, with the rest obtained from reference TRBV2 and TRBJ2-3, is as follows: EPEVTQTPSHQVTQMGQEVILRCVPISNHLYFYWYRQILGQKVEFLVSFYNNEISEKSEIFDDQFSVERPDGSNFTLKIRSTKLEDSAMYFCASSEGRDYTDTQYFGPGTRLTVL.